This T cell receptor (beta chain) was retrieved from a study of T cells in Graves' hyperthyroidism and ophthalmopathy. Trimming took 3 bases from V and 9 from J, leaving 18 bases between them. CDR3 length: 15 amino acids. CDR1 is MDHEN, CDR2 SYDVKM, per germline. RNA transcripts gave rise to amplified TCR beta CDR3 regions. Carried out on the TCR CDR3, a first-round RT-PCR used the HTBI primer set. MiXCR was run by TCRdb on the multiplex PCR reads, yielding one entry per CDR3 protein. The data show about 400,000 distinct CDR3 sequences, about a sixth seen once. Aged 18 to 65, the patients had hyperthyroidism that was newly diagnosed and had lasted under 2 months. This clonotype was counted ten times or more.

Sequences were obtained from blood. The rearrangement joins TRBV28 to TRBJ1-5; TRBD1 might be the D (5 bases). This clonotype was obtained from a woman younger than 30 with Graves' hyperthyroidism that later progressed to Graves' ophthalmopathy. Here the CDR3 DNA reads TGTGCCAGCAGTTTCAAAGGACACTCCCTGTGGCCCCAGCATTTT. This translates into CASSFKGHSLWPQHF.